Following are 22 T cell receptor beta chains from one sample sequenced in a study of cytomegalovirus exposure and HLA in healthy donors. 60 Vbeta and 13 Jbeta primers were used in PCR. Some clones are missing from TCRdb's copy, which holds only in-frame ones; the method was immunoSEQ multiplex PCR. The sample has 150,000 to 200,000 clones, 81% seen once. The sequenced sample consisted of PBMCs. The receptors here all came from a man aged 18 to 30 in good health and CMV-seronegative.

This rearrangement joins TRBV28 to TRBJ1-5, with 7 bases identical to TRBD1. Germline CDR1 reads MDHEN; CDR2 reads SYDVKM. The CDR3 is made up of 14 amino acids. V dropped 5 bases and J dropped 3; count of bases not matched to a gene: 4. The CDR3 region is CASSGTEYNQPQHF. DNA for the CDR3: TGTGCCAGCAGTGGGACAGAGTACAATCAGCCCCAGCATTTT.

The chain employs TRBV5-1 and TRBJ2-7; the match to TRBD1 covers 9 bases. This CDR3 region has 15 residues. Unmatched junction bases numbered 7, after V lost 3 bases and J lost 3 bases. Germline loops: CDR1 SGHRS, CDR2 YFSETQ. The CDR3 is CASSSPGQGGYEQYF. DNA of the CDR3: TGCGCCAGCAGCTCCCCGGGACAGGGAGGCTACGAGCAGTACTTC.

The chain uses TRBV2 and TRBJ2-2, with 9 bases that match TRBD2. Trimming at V came to 1 base and at J to 5 bases, leaving 8 bases not matched to a gene. This CDR3 comprises 17 residues. CDR1 is SNHLY and CDR2 is FYNNEI in the germline V gene. CDR3: CASSEVGGRAWTGELFF. CDR3 nucleotides: TGTGCCAGCAGTGAAGTAGGCGGGAGGGCCTGGACCGGGGAGCTGTTTTTT. Filled out from reference TRBV2 and TRBJ2-2, the complete variable domain reads EPEVTQTPSHQVTQMGQEVILRCVPISNHLYFYWYRQILGQKVEFLVSFYNNEISEKSEIFDDQFSVERPDGSNFTLKIRSTKLEDSAMYFCASSEVGGRAWTGELFFGEGSRLTVL.

The gene calls are TRBV7-9 and TRBJ2-1, with D possibly matching TRBD2 (6 bases). Trimming stripped 1 base from V and 0 bases from J, with 19 bases between. The germline V gene has CDR1 SEHNR and CDR2 FQNEAQ (reference sequence). CDR3 size: 19 residues. The CDR3 bases are TGTGCCAGCAGCTTAGTGTTCTCTAACGGGGGTTACTCCTACAATGAGCAGTTCTTC. This translates into CASSLVFSNGGYSYNEQFF.

This rearrangement joins TRBV7-6 to TRBJ2-7; weak D call: TRBD2 (6 bases). Between the trimmed V and J ends, which lost 3 bases and 2 bases, there was a span of 14 bases. This CDR3 contains 15 residues. Germline values: CDR1 SGHVS, CDR2 FNYEAQ. The CDR3 here is CASSFMGRSTYEQYF. As DNA, the CDR3 is TGTGCCAGCAGCTTTATGGGGAGGAGTACCTACGAGCAGTACTTC.

The chain recombines TRBV19 with TRBJ2-1, with TRBD2 identical over 8 bases. With 1 base clipped from V and 8 bases from J, the junction kept 7 bases outside the gene matches. Germline CDR1 is LNHDA and CDR2 is SQIVND (reference sequence). CDR3 length equals 15 residues. DNA for the CDR3: TGTGCCAGTAGTATAGCGGGAGGGCCGGTGGATGAGCAGTTCTTC. Translating it yields CASSIAGGPVDEQFF.

The chain joins TRBV4-3 to TRBJ2-7; 7 bases are shared with TRBD2. J lost 0 bases, V lost 4 bases, and 9 bases had no gene match. In germline, CDR1 is LGHNA, CDR2 YSLEER. The CDR3 is 16 amino acids. Here the CDR3 DNA reads TGCGCCAGCAGCCCAATTCTAGCGGAGACCTCCTACGAGCAGTACTTC. As protein: CASSPILAETSYEQYF.

The rearrangement joins TRBV15 to TRBJ2-7; perhaps TRBD2 as D (7 bases). V was trimmed by 4 bases and J by 1 base, leaving 14 bases between them. CDR1 and CDR2 from the germline V gene are LNHNV and YYDKDF (reference sequence). The CDR3 is 15 amino acids. The CDR3 DNA follows: TGTGCCACCAGCAACCCGGGGGGCAAGTCCTACGAGCAGTACTTC. Encoded protein: CATSNPGGKSYEQYF.

The chain uses TRBV5-6 and TRBJ1-2; no clear D gene. The CDR3 length is 14 residues. The V gene lost 4 bases and the J gene lost 4 bases, with 14 bases spanning the gap. Germline CDR1 SGHDT, CDR2 YYEEEE. The CDR3 here is CASSKGLTSYGYTF. DNA for the CDR3: TGTGCCAGCAGCAAAGGACTTACTAGCTATGGCTACACCTTC.

This clone was recorded a few times. V gene TRBV7-2 combines with J gene TRBJ2-1, with D possibly TRBD1 on 5 matching bases. Germline V gene lookup returns CDR1 SGHTA and CDR2 FQGNSA. Trimming shortened V by 4 bases and J by 3 bases, and 13 bases separated the two germline ends. The CDR3 sequence is 15 residues long. CDR3 loop: CASSWEGELYNEQFF. CDR3 coding DNA: TGTGCCAGCAGCTGGGAAGGGGAACTCTACAATGAGCAGTTCTTC.

The V gene is TRBV4-2, the J gene TRBJ2-7, with 11 bases matching TRBD2. V shed 2 bases and J 7 bases; nucleotides not matched to a gene: 10. Per germline, CDR1 LGHNA and CDR2 YNFKEQ. This CDR3 region has 16 residues. This chain's CDR3 is CASSQSGTSGLWEQYF. As DNA, the CDR3 is TGTGCCAGCAGCCAATCAGGGACTAGCGGCCTTTGGGAGCAGTACTTC.

The rearrangement uses TRBV7-2 and TRBJ2-3; TRBD2 matches at 8 bases. The V segment lost 1 base and the J segment 4 bases; nucleotides outside the gene matches: 7. The CDR3 loop spans 16 amino acids. Germline V gives CDR1 SGHTA, CDR2 FQGNSA. For the CDR3, the DNA is TGTGCCAGCAGCTTAGTGCGGACTAGCAGGGCAGATACGCAGTATTTT. Encoded protein: CASSLVRTSRADTQYF.

The rearrangement uses TRBV4-1 and TRBJ2-7; D may be TRBD2 (5 bases). The CDR3 runs to 14 residues. Trimming cost V 0 bases and J 4 bases, with 10 bases left between them. In germline, CDR1 is MGHRA, CDR2 YSYEKL. The CDR3 DNA follows: TGCGCCAGCAGCCAAGATGGCCTAGCTTACGAGCAGTACTTC. Amino acids: CASSQDGLAYEQYF.

This chain joins TRBV5-4 and TRBJ2-1, with 12 bases identical to TRBD2. This CDR3 spans 16 amino acids. From germline, CDR1 is SGHNT and CDR2 YYREEE (reference sequence). Trimming cost V 3 bases and J 5 bases; bases outside gene matches: 6. The CDR3 coding sequence is TGTGCCAGCAGCTGGAGACTAGCGGGAGCCAACAATGAGCAGTTCTTC. This encodes CASSWRLAGANNEQFF.

This clone was recorded a few times. The rearrangement links TRBV7-9 to TRBJ2-1; D may be TRBD2 (5 bases). The CDR3 is made up of 13 amino acids. Germline-derived CDR1 and CDR2 are SEHNR and FQNEAQ (reference sequence). The germline V and J ends were trimmed by 2 bases and 9 bases, with 11 bases remaining between them. CDR3: CASSLREGPEQFF. CDR3 nucleotide sequence: TGTGCCAGCAGCTTACGCGAGGGCCCTGAGCAGTTCTTC.

The chain joins TRBV10-1 to TRBJ2-1; 8 bases align to TRBD2. From germline, CDR1 is WNHNN and CDR2 SYGVQD (reference sequence). V gave up 0 bases and J gave up 3 bases; unmatched junction bases: 4. The CDR3 totals 16 residues. CDR3 nucleotide sequence: TGCGCCAGCAGTGAGTCTATAGGGACTAGCTACAATGAGCAGTTCTTC. Translation: CASSESIGTSYNEQFF.

The V gene is TRBV27, the J gene TRBJ2-2, with 13 bases fitting TRBD2. The junction had 5 bases not matched to a gene; V was cut back by 5 bases and J by 5 bases. Germline CDR1 is MNHEY and CDR2 is SMNVEV (reference sequence). The CDR3 extends over 16 amino acids. CDR3 loop: CASSVGTSGATGELFF. CDR3 DNA: TGTGCCAGCAGTGTTGGGACTAGCGGGGCAACCGGGGAGCTGTTTTTT.

The chain recombines TRBV9 with TRBJ2-1, with D unclear. Per the germline V gene, CDR1 is SGDLS and CDR2 is YYNGEE. Trimming pared 0 bases from V and 4 bases from J, leaving 11 bases between. The CDR3 totals 15 residues. The CDR3 nucleotides read TGTGCCAGCAGCGTAGTACAGAAAGAATACAATGAGCAGTTCTTC. Its protein product is CASSVVQKEYNEQFF.

This chain uses TRBV10-3 with TRBJ1-3, with D possibly being TRBD1 (6 bases). V was trimmed by 9 bases and J by 2 bases, leaving 17 bases between them. The CDR3 length is 15 residues. In germline, CDR1 is ENHRY, CDR2 SYGVKD. CDR3 loop: CAIGKDGGPGNTIYF. In DNA, the CDR3 is TGTGCCATAGGGAAGGACGGGGGGCCTGGAAACACCATATATTTT.

The rearrangement joins TRBV29-1 to TRBJ1-2, with 7 bases lining up with TRBD1. This CDR3 is built from 14 residues. In germline, CDR1 is SQVTM, CDR2 ANQGSEA. With V trimmed by 5 bases and J by 4 bases, 10 bases remained unmatched. CDR3 sequence (DNA): TGCAGCGTTATTGCGACAGGGAAGGGCTATGGCTACACCTTC. Translated, it gives CSVIATGKGYGYTF.

The chain couples TRBV19 to TRBJ2-3; possible D gene TRBD1, 6 bases. The CDR3 contains 13 residues. In germline, CDR1 is LNHDA, CDR2 SQIVND (reference sequence). The V end lost 7 bases, the J end lost 2 bases, and 10 bases lay between the germline ends. The CDR3 sequence is CASNGQYTDTQYF. The CDR3 region has the DNA TGTGCCAGTAATGGACAGTACACAGATACGCAGTATTTT.

The chain combines TRBV5-6 with TRBJ2-2; 8 bases map to TRBD2. This CDR3 region has 15 residues. CDR1 SGHDT and CDR2 YYEEEE come from the germline V gene. The V and J ends lost 5 bases and 6 bases, in that order; junction bases with no gene match: 9. The CDR3 sequence is CASRPGLGAPGELFF. The CDR3, as DNA: TGTGCCAGCAGACCGGGACTAGGGGCCCCCGGGGAGCTGTTTTTT.